The sequence of this T cell receptor (beta chain) was determined in a study of EBV T-cell therapy then PD-1 blockade in nasopharyngeal carcinoma (dated by TCRdb to the early 2020s). Genomic DNA was extracted from sorted cells using the Qiagen DNeasy Kit. The immunoSEQ platform was used for deep sequencing of the TCR beta chain. Processing in the source paper ran as follows. Repertoire data analysis was performed with the immunoSEQ Analyzer software. TCRdb took this table from immuneACCESS and kept in-frame rearrangements with V and J called. Such tables lack part of the clones; where checked against another copy, unresolved V genes explain under half of the gap, and the rest is unexplained. V and J calls and clone size are given by that table; D and trimming were obtained from the DNA. The sample table records fewer than 25,000 clones; around 82% of these occur just once. The top ten hold approximately 29% of the sample.

The treatment or condition label, read with the paper, signifies: AdE1-LMPpoly-expanded autologous EBV-specific T-cell therapy followed by anti-PD-1 nivolumab. According to the germline V gene (reference sequence), CDR1 reads SGHNT and CDR2 reads YYREEE. V is cut by 3 bases and J by 4 bases, and the space between the germline ends is 10 bases. From the cysteine through the phenylalanine, the CDR3 covers 14 amino acids. The sequence is cut down to CDR3 DNA, 42 bases in frame from base 1. Concerning this clone: Its antigen remains undetermined. The record has no base qualities; no much larger clone is one base away.

The clonotype comes from a man in his forties or fifties with nasopharyngeal carcinoma. The specimen was CD8+ T cells from blood, collected at day 61 from a patient whose treatment included autologous EBV-specific T cells and nivolumab. Here the chain combines TRBV5-4 and TRBJ1-4, with the D gene not confidently named. The nucleotide sequence reads TGTGCCAGCAGCTCTGACGGTCGTAATGAAAAACTGTTTTTT. Translated, this is CASSSDGRNEKLFF.